These 18 T cell receptor beta chains came from one sample sequenced in a study of cytomegalovirus exposure and HLA in healthy donors (dated by TCRdb to the late 2010s). Library preparation used the immunoSEQ multiplex PCR assay. For the multiplex PCR, a mixture combining 60 forward primers for TCR Vbeta segments and 13 reverse primers for TCR Jbeta segments was used. TCRdb provides this immuneACCESS table in a form limited to in-frame rearrangements. Some clones are lacking; in checked studies, under half of them reflect an unresolved V gene, and why the rest are absent is not known. The sample profile shows some 170,000 clones; 79% of them were found once. Together, the top ten hold about 2% of the sample. Material: PBMCs. The receptors derive from a man aged 35-49 years in good health and CMV-seronegative.

The chain employs TRBV6-6 and TRBJ2-7, with 10 nucleotides matching TRBD2. This CDR3 has 15 amino acids. The junction had 4 bases not matched to a gene; V was cut back by 0 bases and J by 5 bases. Germline V CDR1 and CDR2: MNHNY, SVGAGI (reference sequence). The CDR3 nucleotides read TGTGCCAGCAGTTACTCGCTAGCGGGAGTAAACGAGCAGTACTTC. It translates to CASSYSLAGVNEQYF.

Concerning this clone itself: Other DNA sequences from this sample encode an identical CDR3 as well. This sequence joins TRBV29-1 and TRBJ2-7; 10 bases are shared with TRBD1. V gave up 4 bases and J gave up 6 bases; unmatched junction bases: 3. This CDR3 comprises 12 residues. Germline V gene sequence: CDR1 SQVTM, CDR2 ANQGSEA. CDR3 bases: TGCAGCGTTGGACAGGGGGCCGGCGAGCAGTACTTC. It translates to CSVGQGAGEQYF.

CDR3 region: CASSYFSGRRTDTQYF. The CDR3 DNA sequence: TGTGCCAGCAGTTACTTTAGCGGGAGGAGGACAGATACGCAGTATTTT. The gene calls are TRBV6-5 and TRBJ2-3, with TRBD2 matching 10 bases. The CDR3 totals 16 residues. J was trimmed by 3 bases and V by 1 base; bases with no gene match: 4. Germline-derived CDR1 and CDR2 are MNHEY and SVGAGI.

This clone was counted only a few times. The chain is built from TRBV6-1 and TRBJ2-3, with a tentative D call TRBD2 (5 bases). This CDR3 spans 15 amino acids. The V and J ends lost 3 bases and 3 bases respectively, with 13 bases between them. CDR1 and CDR2 (germline): MNHNS, SASEGT. CDR3 loop: CASSEHWRGTDTQYF. CDR3 sequence (DNA): TGTGCCAGCAGTGAGCACTGGAGAGGGACAGATACGCAGTATTTT.

In this sample, this clone turned up once. The chain joins TRBV6-1 to TRBJ2-2; unclear D gene. V shed 6 bases and J shed 7 bases, with 18 bases lying between them. Germline CDR1 MNHNS, CDR2 SASEGT. CDR3 size: 15 residues. The CDR3 sequence is CASSPDTVRVGELFF. For the CDR3, the DNA is TGTGCCAGCAGCCCAGACACAGTTCGCGTCGGGGAGCTGTTTTTT.

The chain has TRBV29-1 and TRBJ2-5; a possible D gene is TRBD1 (6 bases). CDR3 size: 12 residues. Germline V gives CDR1 SQVTM, CDR2 ANQGSEA. Trimming took 7 bases from V and 6 from J, leaving 15 bases between them. The CDR3: CSAGHQRQTQYF. The CDR3 nucleotides are TGCAGCGCGGGACACCAGAGGCAGACCCAGTACTTC.

V is TRBV2 and J is TRBJ1-5, with TRBD1 matching over 8 bases. CDR3 length: 13 residues. CDR1 SNHLY and CDR2 FYNNEI come from the germline V gene. V shed 5 bases and J 5 bases; nucleotides not matched to a gene: 2. This CDR3 is CASSPTGDQPQHF. In DNA, the CDR3 is TGTGCCAGCAGTCCGACAGGGGATCAGCCCCAGCATTTT.

The rearrangement links TRBV19 to TRBJ2-5; a possible D gene is TRBD2 (6 bases). Germline lookup yields CDR1 LNHDA and CDR2 SQIVND (reference sequence). Deletions cut 9 bases from V and 4 bases from J, with 12 bases between. The CDR3 is made up of 12 amino acids. The CDR3 here is CASRQGGETQYF. The CDR3, as DNA: TGTGCCAGCCGCCAGGGAGGAGAGACCCAGTACTTC.

The rearrangement joins TRBV14 to TRBJ2-3; TRBD2 might be the D (6 bases). The V gene lost 2 bases and the J gene lost 6 bases, with 12 bases spanning the gap. The CDR3 sequence is 14 residues long. Germline V gene sequence: CDR1 SGHDN, CDR2 FVKESK. CDR3 region: CASSQRASVDTQYF. Written as DNA, the CDR3 is TGTGCCAGCAGCCAACGCGCTAGCGTCGATACGCAGTATTTT.

V is TRBV2 and J is TRBJ2-7, with 10 bases fitting TRBD2. This CDR3 is 19 amino acids long. J lost 2 bases, V lost 4 bases, and 17 bases had no gene match. CDR1 and CDR2 from the germline V gene are SNHLY and FYNNEI. The DNA of the CDR3 is TGTGCCAGCAGTGGGGCCCCTAGCGGGAGAGCTAGAGTGACCTACGAGCAGTACTTC. Translation gives CASSGAPSGRARVTYEQYF.

V and J are TRBV7-9 and TRBJ2-1; no clear D gene. This CDR3 is 9 amino acids long. CDR1 is SEHNR and CDR2 is FQNEAQ in the germline V gene (reference sequence). The CDR3 bases are TGTTCCACCCCCAGTGAGCAGTTCTTC. Protein: CSTPSEQFF. The entire variable domain, with the rest obtained from reference TRBV7-9 and TRBJ2-1, is as follows: DTGVSQNPRHKITKRGQNVTFRCDPISEHNRLYWYRQTLGQGPEFLTYFQNEAQLEKSRLLSDRFSAERPKGSFSTLEIQRTEQGDSAMYLCSTPSEQFFGPGTRLTVL.

The chain employs TRBV5-1 and TRBJ2-3, with D possibly matching TRBD2 (5 bases). CDR1 and CDR2 from the germline V gene are SGHRS and YFSETQ. V was trimmed by 0 bases and J by 3 bases, leaving 11 bases between them. The CDR3 is 15 residues long. As DNA, the CDR3 is TGCGCCAGCAGCTTGGCCTCTAGCCTTACAGATACGCAGTATTTT. This gives the protein CASSLASSLTDTQYF. The variable domain in full, completed from reference TRBV5-1 and TRBJ2-3, reads KAGVTQTPRYLIKTRGQQVTLSCSPISGHRSVSWYQQTPGQGLQFLFEYFSETQRNKGNFPGRFSGRQFSNSRSEMNVSTLELGDSALYLCASSLASSLTDTQYFGPGTRLTVL.

This chain uses TRBV5-1 with TRBJ2-3, with TRBD1 identical over 8 bases. The CDR3 is 16 amino acids. Losses at the gene ends were 0 bases for V and 6 bases for J; bases not matched to a gene: 9. Germline V lookup: CDR1 SGHRS, CDR2 YFSETQ. In nucleotides, the CDR3 is TGCGCCAGCAGCTTGGCCGCGGCAGGGGGCCGGGATACGCAGTATTTT. As protein: CASSLAAAGGRDTQYF.

This chain connects TRBV7-9 to TRBJ2-1, with D possibly TRBD2 on 7 matching bases. The CDR3 loop spans 15 amino acids. V lost 0 bases, J lost 6 bases, and 12 bases lay in between. From germline, CDR1 is SEHNR and CDR2 FQNEAQ (reference sequence). CDR3: CASSLAGGVTNEQFF. CDR3 sequence (DNA): TGTGCCAGCAGCTTAGCAGGGGGGGTGACCAATGAGCAGTTCTTC.

This chain uses TRBV11-3 with TRBJ2-5; 9 nucleotides align to TRBD2. Germline-derived CDR1 and CDR2 are SGHNT and YENEEA. The CDR3 consists of 15 residues. With 4 bases clipped from V and 1 base from J, the junction kept 4 bases outside the gene matches. CDR3 DNA: TGTGCCAGCAGCTGCGGGGGGGGGAGCCAAGAGACCCAGTACTTC. Translated, it gives CASSCGGGSQETQYF.

The chain employs TRBV7-2 and TRBJ2-5, with 12 bases matching TRBD2. This CDR3 has 16 residues. Germline CDR1 SGHTA, CDR2 FQGNSA. J was trimmed by 2 bases and V by 5 bases; bases with no gene match: 6. In DNA, the CDR3 is TGTGCCAGCAGCCCATGGACTAGCGGGACACAAGAGACCCAGTACTTC. This codes for CASSPWTSGTQETQYF. Complete variable domain (other parts from reference TRBV7-2 and TRBJ2-5): GAGVSQSPSNKVTEKGKDVELRCDPISGHTALYWYRQSLGQGLEFLIYFQGNSAPDKSGLPSDRFSAERTGGSVSTLTIQRTQQEDSAVYLCASSPWTSGTQETQYFGPGTRLLVL.

This clone was seen a handful of times. The CDR3 region has the DNA TGTGCCAGCAGCCAAGACAGGCCAGTTTTCATCTACGAGCAGTACTTC. Protein: CASSQDRPVFIYEQYF. The V gene is TRBV14, the J gene TRBJ2-7; D unresolved. CDR1 SGHDN and CDR2 FVKESK come from the germline V gene. Trimming removed 0 bases at V and 3 bases at J, with 15 bases between. This CDR3 spans 16 amino acids.

This clone came up once. This sequence joins TRBV25-1 and TRBJ2-5; 7 nucleotides match TRBD2. The CDR3 is 13 amino acids. Germline loops: CDR1 MGHDK, CDR2 SYGVNS. The junction had 6 bases not matched to a gene; V was cut back by 6 bases and J by 5 bases. CDR3 sequence reads: CASRGGGWETQYF. The CDR3 coding sequence is TGTGCCAGCAGGGGGGGAGGGTGGGAGACCCAGTACTTC.